The rows below give T cell receptor beta chains drawn from one sample of a study of blood T cell repertoires in COVID-19. The repertoire was sequenced with immunoSEQ multiplex PCR; TCRdb's copy has only in-frame clones and lacks some. Counted here are about 140,000 clones, around 90% occurring once; the ten biggest clones make up less than 2%. Material: peripheral blood. The receptor source for this set is a man between 70 and 80 years old with acute or convalescent COVID-19. Both conserved end residues are part of each CDR3.

V: TRBV20-1; CDR3: CSASNSPTAMTAFF
V: TRBV6-5; CDR3: CASTRGWSETQYF
V: TRBV6-5; CDR3: CASNLAGGRETQYF
V: TRBV11-3; CDR3: CASSVRGPNSPLHF
V: TRBV19; CDR3: CASSIKLANEQFF
V: TRBV27; CDR3: CASSLRTAPTGYNEQFF
V: TRBV29-1; CDR3: CSGGTGGGYTF
V: TRBV5-1; CDR3: CASSYKYGANYGYTF
V: TRBV28; CDR3: CASRPTQDYGYTF
V: TRBV10-3; CDR3: CAISGTGGDQPQHF
V: TRBV5-1; CDR3: CASSLGQPGGETQYF
V: TRBV6-5; CDR3: CASSYRAGGSNNEQFF